The 8 T cell receptor beta chains listed next were all sequenced from one sample in a study of blood T cell repertoires in COVID-19. Assay used: immunoSEQ multiplex PCR; TCRdb lists only in-frame clones, some missing. The sample carries approximately 200,000 clones, 70% to 90% recorded once. The sequenced sample was PBMCs or T cells enriched from blood (not recorded which). The receptors derive from a man aged 25 to 40 who had recovered from COVID-19.

This clone was observed many times. CDR3 loop: CASSLDRTAYEQYF. Here the CDR3 DNA reads TGCGCCAGCAGCTTGGATCGGACAGCCTACGAGCAGTACTTC. The gene calls are TRBV5-1 and TRBJ2-7; D perhaps matches TRBD1 (6 bases). The germline CDR1 and CDR2 sequences are SGHRS and YFSETQ. V was cut by 0 bases and J by 2 bases, with 9 bases left in between. This CDR3 has 14 amino acids.

The chain combines TRBV11-2 with TRBJ2-2; D remains ambiguous. This CDR3 comprises 15 residues. The germline V gene has CDR1 SGHAT and CDR2 FQNNGV. V lost 3 bases to trimming and J lost 1 base, with 9 bases between them. The CDR3 sequence: CASSFRGQNTGELFF. The CDR3 nucleotides read TGTGCCAGCAGCTTTCGTGGGCAGAACACCGGGGAGCTGTTTTTT.

This clone was found once. This rearrangement joins TRBV25-1 to TRBJ1-1; D is possibly TRBD1 (5 bases). CDR1 is MGHDK, CDR2 SYGVNS, per germline. There are 14 residues in the CDR3. Trimming cost V 3 bases and J 2 bases, with 10 bases left between them. CDR3 protein: CASSELTANTEAFF. The CDR3 DNA follows: TGTGCCAGCAGTGAGTTGACAGCTAACACTGAAGCTTTCTTT. Variable domain in full (rest from reference TRBV25-1 and TRBJ1-1): EADIYQTPRYLVIGTGKKITLECSQTMGHDKMYWYQQDPGMELHLIHYSYGVNSTEKGDLSSESTVSRIRTEHFPLTLESARPSHTSQYLCASSELTANTEAFFGQGTRLTVV.

This clone was counted only a few times. The chain joins TRBV10-1 to TRBJ1-5, with D perhaps matching TRBD1 (5 bases). Per germline, CDR1 WNHNN and CDR2 SYGVQD (reference sequence). Between the trimmed V and J ends, which lost 4 bases and 1 base, there was a span of 5 bases. The CDR3 totals 13 residues. This CDR3 is CASSGGSNQPQHF. CDR3 sequence (DNA): TGCGCCAGCAGTGGGGGCAGCAATCAGCCCCAGCATTTT.

The chain carries TRBV4-1 and TRBJ2-1; TRBD2 matches at 7 bases. This CDR3 has 20 residues. Germline CDR1 reads MGHRA; CDR2 reads YSYEKL. The V and J ends lost 4 bases and 5 bases, in that order; junction bases with no gene match: 23. The CDR3 DNA reads TGCGCCAGCAGCCGGCTGATGGGGCTCCGTTGGCGGGAGAGGAACAATGAGCAGTTCTTC. It translates to CASSRLMGLRWRERNNEQFF.

V is TRBV5-4 and J is TRBJ1-6; 7 nucleotides line up with TRBD1. Germline assignment: CDR1 SGHNT and CDR2 YYREEE (reference sequence). The CDR3 has 15 amino acids. The ends lost 5 bases at V and 5 bases at J; junction bases unmatched: 7. DNA for the CDR3: TGTGCCAGCAGAGCCGGACAGGTTAATAATTCACCCCTCCACTTT. Translated: CASRAGQVNNSPLHF.

The J gene is TRBJ2-5, the V gene TRBV29-1, with D possibly matching TRBD2 (6 bases). This CDR3 contains 11 residues. From germline, CDR1 is SQVTM and CDR2 ANQGSEA. The V end was cut by 7 bases, the J end by 4 bases, with 10 bases between. DNA for the CDR3: TGCAGCGCCCAGGGAGGAGAGACCCAGTACTTC. Amino acids: CSAQGGETQYF. Using reference TRBV29-1 and TRBJ2-5 for the parts outside the CDR3, the full variable domain is SAVISQKPSRDICQRGTSLTIQCQVDSQVTMMFWYRQQPGQSLTLIATANQGSEATYESGFVIDKFPISRPNLTFSTLTVSNMSPEDSSIYLCSAQGGETQYFGPGTRLLVL.

The chain combines TRBV19 with TRBJ1-5; 7 bases fit TRBD1. Looked up from germline, CDR1 is LNHDA and CDR2 is SQIVND (reference sequence). V lost 5 bases and J lost 8; bases outside the gene matches: 9. This CDR3 is built from 14 residues. The CDR3 protein is CASSDPGQVKPQHF. The CDR3, as DNA: TGTGCCAGTAGTGATCCCGGACAGGTCAAGCCCCAGCATTTT.